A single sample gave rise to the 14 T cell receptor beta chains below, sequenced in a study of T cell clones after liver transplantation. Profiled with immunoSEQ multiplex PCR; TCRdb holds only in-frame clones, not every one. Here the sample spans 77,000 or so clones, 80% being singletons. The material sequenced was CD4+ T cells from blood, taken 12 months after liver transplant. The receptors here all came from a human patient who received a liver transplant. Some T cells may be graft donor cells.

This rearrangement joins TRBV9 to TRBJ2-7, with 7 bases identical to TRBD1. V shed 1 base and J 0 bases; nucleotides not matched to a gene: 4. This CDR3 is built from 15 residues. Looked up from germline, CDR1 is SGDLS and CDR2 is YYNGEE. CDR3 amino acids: CASSVRGTDSYEQYF. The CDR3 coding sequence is TGTGCCAGCAGCGTACGAGGGACAGACTCCTACGAGCAGTACTTC.

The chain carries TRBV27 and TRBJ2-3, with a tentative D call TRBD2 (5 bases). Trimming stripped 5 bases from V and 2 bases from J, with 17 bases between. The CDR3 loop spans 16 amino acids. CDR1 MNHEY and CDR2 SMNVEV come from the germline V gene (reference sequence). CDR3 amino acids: CASSIQTGKDTDTQYF. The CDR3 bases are TGTGCCAGCAGTATTCAGACCGGGAAGGACACAGATACGCAGTATTTT.

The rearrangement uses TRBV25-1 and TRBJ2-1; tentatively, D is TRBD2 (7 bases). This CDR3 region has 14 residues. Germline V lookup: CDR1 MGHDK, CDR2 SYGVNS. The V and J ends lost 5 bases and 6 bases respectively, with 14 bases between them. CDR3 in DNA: TGTGCCAGCAGTTGGGGGGGGCGCCTCAATGAGCAGTTCTTC. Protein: CASSWGGRLNEQFF.

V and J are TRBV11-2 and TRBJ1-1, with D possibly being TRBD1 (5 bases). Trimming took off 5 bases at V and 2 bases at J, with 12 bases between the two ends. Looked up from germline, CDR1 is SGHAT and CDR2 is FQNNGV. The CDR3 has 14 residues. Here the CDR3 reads CASSPGRTNTEAFF. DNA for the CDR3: TGTGCCAGCAGCCCGGGACGGACCAACACTGAAGCTTTCTTT.

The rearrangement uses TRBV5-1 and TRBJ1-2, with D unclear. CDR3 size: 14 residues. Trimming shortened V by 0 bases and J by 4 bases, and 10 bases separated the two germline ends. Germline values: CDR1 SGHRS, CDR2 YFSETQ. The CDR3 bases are TGCGCCAGCAGCTTGGCAGCCGGCTCCTATGGCTACACCTTC. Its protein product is CASSLAAGSYGYTF.

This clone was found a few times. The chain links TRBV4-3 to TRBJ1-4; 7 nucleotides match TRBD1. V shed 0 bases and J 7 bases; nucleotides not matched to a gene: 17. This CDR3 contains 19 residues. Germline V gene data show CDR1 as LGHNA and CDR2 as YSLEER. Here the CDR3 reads CASSQDRWLKGALGEKLFF. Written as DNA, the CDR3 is TGCGCCAGCAGCCAAGATCGGTGGTTGAAGGGGGCGCTTGGTGAAAAACTGTTTTTT.

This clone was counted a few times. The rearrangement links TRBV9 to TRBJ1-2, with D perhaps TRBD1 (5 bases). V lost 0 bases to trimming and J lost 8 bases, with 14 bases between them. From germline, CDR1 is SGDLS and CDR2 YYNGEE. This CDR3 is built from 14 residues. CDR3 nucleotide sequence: TGTGCCAGCAGCGTAGAGGGCAGGGCTTGGGGCTACACCTTC. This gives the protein CASSVEGRAWGYTF.

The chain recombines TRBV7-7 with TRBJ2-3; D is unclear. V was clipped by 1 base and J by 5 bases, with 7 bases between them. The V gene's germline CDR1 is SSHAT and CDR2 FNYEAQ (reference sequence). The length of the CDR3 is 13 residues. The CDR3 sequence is CASSLVPQDTQYF. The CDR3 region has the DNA TGTGCCAGCAGCTTAGTGCCCCAAGATACGCAGTATTTT.

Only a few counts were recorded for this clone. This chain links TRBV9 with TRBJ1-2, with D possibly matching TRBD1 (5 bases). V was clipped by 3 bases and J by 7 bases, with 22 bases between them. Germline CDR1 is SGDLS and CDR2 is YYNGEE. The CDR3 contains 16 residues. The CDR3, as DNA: TGTGCCAGCAGCGAGGGCCAGGGATTAGGGAGCCGTGGCTACACCTTC. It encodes CASSEGQGLGSRGYTF.

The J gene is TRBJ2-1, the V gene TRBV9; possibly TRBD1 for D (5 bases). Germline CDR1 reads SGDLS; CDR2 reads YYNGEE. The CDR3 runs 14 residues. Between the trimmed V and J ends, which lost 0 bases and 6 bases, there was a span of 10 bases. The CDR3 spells CASSVVPGINEQFF. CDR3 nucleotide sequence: TGTGCCAGCAGCGTAGTGCCAGGGATCAATGAGCAGTTCTTC.

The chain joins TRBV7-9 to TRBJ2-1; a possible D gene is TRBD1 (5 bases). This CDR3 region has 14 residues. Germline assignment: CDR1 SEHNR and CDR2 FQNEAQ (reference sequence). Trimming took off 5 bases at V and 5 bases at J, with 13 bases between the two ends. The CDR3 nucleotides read TGTGCCAGCAGCCGAGGCAGGGTTGACAATGAGCAGTTCTTC. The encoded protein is CASSRGRVDNEQFF. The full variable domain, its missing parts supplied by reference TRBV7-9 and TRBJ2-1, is DTGVSQNPRHKITKRGQNVTFRCDPISEHNRLYWYRQTLGQGPEFLTYFQNEAQLEKSRLLSDRFSAERPKGSFSTLEIQRTEQGDSAMYLCASSRGRVDNEQFFGPGTRLTVL.

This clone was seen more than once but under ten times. CDR3 sequence: CASSLTQIRSRLYGYTF. DNA for the CDR3: TGCGCCAGCAGCTTGACCCAGATTAGGAGTCGGCTGTATGGCTACACCTTC. This chain joins TRBV5-1 and TRBJ1-2; D is unclear. Between the trimmed V and J ends, which lost 1 base and 5 bases, there was a span of 21 bases. CDR3 length equals 17 residues. Per the germline V gene, CDR1 is SGHRS and CDR2 is YFSETQ. The full variable domain, rest sourced from reference TRBV5-1 and TRBJ1-2, is KAGVTQTPRYLIKTRGQQVTLSCSPISGHRSVSWYQQTPGQGLQFLFEYFSETQRNKGNFPGRFSGRQFSNSRSEMNVSTLELGDSALYLCASSLTQIRSRLYGYTFGSGTRLTVV.

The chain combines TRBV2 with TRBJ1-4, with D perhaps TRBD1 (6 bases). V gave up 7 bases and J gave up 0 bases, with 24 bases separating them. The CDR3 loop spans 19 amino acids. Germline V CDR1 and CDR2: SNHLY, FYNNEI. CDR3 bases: TGTGCCAGCACCCTCCGGGACACAAGACTCACCTCAACTAATGAAAAACTGTTTTTT. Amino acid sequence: CASTLRDTRLTSTNEKLFF.

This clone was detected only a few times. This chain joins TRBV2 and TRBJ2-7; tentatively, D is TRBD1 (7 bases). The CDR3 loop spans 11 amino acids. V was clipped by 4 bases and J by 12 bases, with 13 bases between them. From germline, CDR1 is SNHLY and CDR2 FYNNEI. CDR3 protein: CASSVRGRLYF. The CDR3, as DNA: TGTGCCAGCAGTGTCAGGGGGAGGTTGTACTTC.